A single sample gave rise to the 32 T cell receptor beta chains below, sequenced in a study of T cells in Graves' hyperthyroidism and ophthalmopathy. Amplification targeted TCR beta CDR3 regions from RNA transcripts. The TCR CDR3 was amplified in a first-round RT-PCR using the HTBI primer set. MiXCR, run by TCRdb on the multiplex PCR reads, gives a single entry per CDR3 protein. The sample has 450,000 to 700,000 distinct CDR3 sequences, approximately 44% seen once. Specimen: peripheral blood or thyroid tissue (not recorded which). Every receptor here comes from an adult woman with Graves' disease, either hyperthyroidism or ophthalmopathy (not recorded which).

This clonotype was counted at least ten times. The rearrangement links TRBV7-8 to TRBJ2-2, with D perhaps matching TRBD1 or TRBD2 (5 bases each). Per germline, CDR1 SGHVS and CDR2 FQNEAQ. Trimming took 6 bases from V and 4 from J, leaving 12 bases between them. The CDR3 contains 14 residues. The CDR3 DNA reads as TGTGCCAGCAGGGGCCGGGGCAGCACCGGGGAGCTGTTTTTT. This translates into CASRGRGSTGELFF.

The chain is built from TRBV7-9 and TRBJ1-2; D gene ambiguous. The CDR3 sequence is 15 residues long. The V gene lost 0 bases and the J gene lost 0 bases, with 8 bases spanning the gap. Germline lookup yields CDR1 SEHNR and CDR2 FQNEAQ (reference sequence). CDR3 loop: CASSLAPGANYGYTF. The CDR3 nucleotides read TGTGCCAGCAGCTTAGCGCCAGGAGCTAACTATGGCTACACCTTC.

Comments on this clonotype: The junction shows a germline mismatch at one end, possibly a read error. This chain connects TRBV19 to TRBJ2-7, with 10 bases aligning to TRBD2. The CDR3 spans 15 residues. The germline CDR1 and CDR2 sequences are LNHDA and SQIVND (reference sequence). The CDR3 loop reads CAISIRGLAFYEQHF. DNA of the CDR3: TGTGCCATTAGTATTAGGGGACTAGCGTTCTACGAGCAGCACTTC.

The V and J genes are TRBV7-3 and TRBJ1-4; the D gene is possibly TRBD1 (5 bases). The germline CDR1 and CDR2 sequences are SGHTA and FQGTGA. Trimming removed 9 bases from V and 3 bases from J, with 11 bases in between. The CDR3 is 13 residues long. For the CDR3, the DNA is TGTGCCAGGGTTGACAGCCCTAATGAAAAACTGTTTTTT. It translates to CARVDSPNEKLFF.

This clonotype appeared many times. The chain couples TRBV18 to TRBJ2-7; 7 bases agree with TRBD1. CDR3 length: 14 amino acids. Unmatched junction bases numbered 9, after V lost 3 bases and J lost 7 bases. Per germline, CDR1 KGHSH and CDR2 LQKENI. This chain's CDR3 is CASSPRTGFGEQYF. As DNA, the CDR3 is TGTGCCAGCTCACCGCGGACAGGCTTCGGAGAGCAGTACTTC.

The rearrangement uses TRBV7-2 and TRBJ1-5; possible D gene TRBD1, 6 bases. CDR1 is SGHTA and CDR2 is FQGNSA in the germline V gene. Trimming left V 6 bases short and J 2 bases short, with 14 bases between. The CDR3 length is 15 residues. The CDR3 sequence is CASSIRGSGNQPQHF. The CDR3 coding sequence is TGTGCCAGCAGTATCAGGGGAAGCGGCAATCAGCCCCAGCATTTT.

The rearrangement links TRBV12-3 or TRBV12-4 to TRBJ1-4; D gene ambiguous. The CDR3 has 12 residues. V gave up 6 bases and J gave up 3 bases, with 5 bases separating them. The CDR3 protein is CASRGSNEKLFF. The CDR3 coding sequence is TGTGCCAGCAGGGGGTCTAATGAAAAACTGTTTTTT.

This clonotype was recorded at least ten times. The gene calls are TRBV10-3 and TRBJ1-1, with D possibly matching TRBD1 (6 bases). V lost 2 bases and J lost 1, with 8 bases in between. There are 14 residues in the CDR3. The germline gives CDR1 ENHRY, CDR2 SYGVKD. CDR3 sequence: CAISEGQRNTEAFF. CDR3 sequence (DNA): TGTGCCATCAGTGAGGGACAGCGGAACACTGAAGCTTTCTTT.

This clonotype was detected ten times or more. This sequence joins TRBV20-1 and TRBJ2-7; D uncertain. The CDR3 has 13 amino acids. The germline V and J ends were trimmed by 3 bases and 1 base, with 10 bases remaining between them. CDR1 is DFQATT and CDR2 is SNEGSKA in the germline V gene (reference sequence). The chain's CDR3 is CSARGFSSYEQYF. The DNA of the CDR3 is TGCAGTGCTAGGGGGTTTTCATCCTACGAGCAGTACTTC.

The rearrangement joins TRBV10-3 to TRBJ2-5; unclear D gene. Germline V gene data show CDR1 as ENHRY and CDR2 as SYGVKD. V gave up 8 bases and J gave up 9 bases, with 19 bases separating them. CDR3 length: 13 residues. The CDR3 sequence: CAIGPNSNQPQYF. The CDR3 bases are TGTGCCATCGGACCGAATAGCAATCAGCCCCAGTACTTC.

This clonotype was picked up many times. The chain combines TRBV7-9 with TRBJ1-1; D perhaps matches TRBD1 (5 bases). This CDR3 spans 14 amino acids. Germline V lookup: CDR1 SEHNR, CDR2 FQNEAQ (reference sequence). Trimming took 5 bases from V and 4 from J, leaving 14 bases between them. CDR3: CASSIGPGGTEAFF. The CDR3 nucleotides read TGTGCCAGCAGCATTGGACCTGGGGGCACTGAAGCTTTCTTT.

The chain carries TRBV27 and TRBJ2-7; 7 nucleotides match TRBD1. Germline V lookup: CDR1 MNHEY, CDR2 SMNVEV (reference sequence). V lost 5 bases and J lost 2; bases outside the gene matches: 12. The CDR3 spans 16 residues. The CDR3 is CASSTNRGWATYEQYF. Here the CDR3 DNA reads TGTGCCAGCAGTACCAACAGGGGATGGGCTACCTACGAGCAGTACTTC.

The V and J genes are TRBV29-1 and TRBJ2-7; 8 positions agree with TRBD1. Germline V CDR1 and CDR2: SQVTM, ANQGSEA. V was clipped by 4 bases and J by 4 bases; unmatched bases: 3. The CDR3 is 12 residues long. CDR3 sequence reads: CSVARTGYEQYF. CDR3 DNA sequence: TGCAGCGTTGCCCGGACAGGGTACGAGCAGTACTTC.

This rearrangement joins TRBV18 to TRBJ1-2; 7 bases are shared with TRBD1. Germline assignment: CDR1 KGHSH and CDR2 LQKENI. The CDR3 length is 14 residues. Unmatched junction bases numbered 8, after V lost 6 bases and J lost 4 bases. The CDR3 spells CASSRDSNLYGYTF. The CDR3 DNA is TGTGCCAGCTCCCGGGACAGCAACCTCTATGGCTACACCTTC.

With regard to this clonotype: One end of the junction fails to match germline, which may point to a read error. The chain joins TRBV15 to TRBJ2-6, with D perhaps TRBD2 (5 bases). The length of the CDR3 is 13 residues. The germline CDR1 and CDR2 sequences are LNHNV and YYDKDF (reference sequence). The CDR3 DNA follows: TGTGCCACCAGCAGAGATCGATGGGAGACTGAAGCTTTC. Protein product: CATSRDRWETEAF. The variable domain in full, completed from reference TRBV15 and TRBJ2-6, reads DAMVIQNPRYQVTQFGKPVTLSCSQTLNHNVMYWYQQKSSQAPKLLFHYYDKDFNNEADTPDNFQSRRPNTSFCFLDIRSPGLGDTAMYLCATSRDRWETEAFGAGSRLTVL.

In nucleotides, the CDR3 is TGCAGTGCTGGAGGGACTAGCGGGAGCTCCTACGAGCAGTACTTC. Amino acid sequence: CSAGGTSGSSYEQYF. The V call is TRBV20-1, the J call TRBJ2-7, with 14 bases identical to TRBD2. There are 15 residues in the CDR3. J gave up 0 bases and V 5 bases, and 3 bases lay outside the gene matches. Germline assignment: CDR1 DFQATT and CDR2 SNEGSKA (reference sequence).

This clonotype was counted once. V is TRBV19 and J is TRBJ1-6; 7 positions match TRBD1. Germline trimming cut 6 bases from V and 8 bases from J; bases unmatched to any gene: 4. Germline CDR1 reads LNHDA; CDR2 reads SQIVND (reference sequence). This CDR3 is 13 amino acids long. CDR3 in DNA: TGTGCCAGTAGAGACAGGGTCTATTCACCCCTCCACTTT. Amino acids: CASRDRVYSPLHF.

This clonotype came up many times. DNA for the CDR3: TGTGCCAGCAGTCCGCTCTTCGGGACTCGAGGCTACACCTTC. Amino acids: CASSPLFGTRGYTF. The chain employs TRBV6-1 and TRBJ1-2; D perhaps matches TRBD1 (5 bases). Germline V gene lookup returns CDR1 MNHNS and CDR2 SASEGT. The V end was cut by 5 bases, the J end by 8 bases, with 18 bases between. CDR3 size: 14 residues.

The chain employs TRBV28 and TRBJ2-5; D unresolved. The CDR3 is 13 amino acids. Germline loops: CDR1 MDHEN, CDR2 SYDVKM. V lost 4 bases to trimming and J lost 5 bases, with 11 bases between them. This CDR3 is CASSSPVNETQYF. CDR3 nucleotide sequence: TGTGCCAGCAGTTCCCCCGTTAACGAGACCCAGTACTTC. Looking up the rest from reference TRBV28 and TRBJ2-5 gives the full variable domain: DVKVTQSSRYLVKRTGEKVFLECVQDMDHENMFWYRQDPGLGLRLIYFSYDVKMKEKGDIPEGYSVSREKKERFSLILESASTNQTSMYLCASSSPVNETQYFGPGTRLLVL.

V and J are TRBV5-4 and TRBJ2-7, with D perhaps matching TRBD2 (6 bases). Germline V gene data show CDR1 as SGHNT and CDR2 as YYREEE (reference sequence). The CDR3 covers 15 residues. Trimming removed 3 bases at V and 3 bases at J, with 16 bases between. The CDR3 DNA sequence: TGTGCCAGCAGCTCAACCTCTCGGGGGATCTACGAGCAGTACTTC. Residues: CASSSTSRGIYEQYF.

This chain joins TRBV14 and TRBJ1-3; D is uncertain. CDR1 is SGHDN and CDR2 is FVKESK in the germline V gene. Trimming took off 1 base at V and 1 base at J, with 5 bases between the two ends. The CDR3 totals 14 residues. CDR3 region: CASSQVGSGNTIYF. The CDR3 region has the DNA TGTGCCAGCAGCCAAGTTGGTTCTGGAAACACCATATATTTT.

This clonotype was seen many times. V is TRBV25-1 and J is TRBJ1-6, with 7 bases that match TRBD1. This CDR3 comprises 14 residues. V lost 5 bases, J lost 7 bases, and 5 bases stayed unmatched. Germline V lookup: CDR1 MGHDK, CDR2 SYGVNS. The CDR3 nucleotides are TGTGCCAGCAGTTCTTTGACAGGGAATTCACCCCTCCACTTT. Translation gives CASSSLTGNSPLHF.

This clonotype was counted at least ten times. The chain recombines TRBV10-3 with TRBJ2-2, with D possibly matching TRBD2 (5 bases). In germline, CDR1 is ENHRY, CDR2 SYGVKD. The CDR3 sequence is 15 residues long. V lost 4 bases to trimming and J lost 2 bases, with 11 bases between them. The DNA for the CDR3 is TGTGCCATCAGTGTACAAGCGGCAAACACCGGGGAGCTGTTTTTT. Translated: CAISVQAANTGELFF.

This clonotype appeared many times. J is TRBJ1-1 and V is TRBV13; possibly TRBD1 for D (5 bases). The V gene lost 5 bases and the J gene lost 7 bases, with 8 bases spanning the gap. This CDR3 contains 11 residues. Germline V gene lookup returns CDR1 PRHDT and CDR2 FYEKMQ (reference sequence). This chain's CDR3 is CASSIRVEAFF. The CDR3 nucleotides read TGTGCCAGCAGCATCAGGGTTGAAGCTTTCTTT.

Of note for this clonotype: A much larger clone lies one base from this, so it may be a read error. A read error is likely, as this CDR3 ends without the conserved phenylalanine or tryptophan. V is TRBV6-5 and J is TRBJ1-6; 7 bases fit TRBD1. This CDR3 comprises 15 residues. The germline V gene encodes CDR1 MNHEY and CDR2 SVGAGI. V trimming: 4 bases; J trimming: 15 bases; junction bases outside the gene matches: 15. CDR3 in amino acids: CASSSGGRGVVLLHL. CDR3 nucleotide sequence: TGTGCCAGCAGTTCAGGGGGACGAGGGGTTGTTCTCCTCCACCTT.

V usage is TRBV6-6 and J usage is TRBJ1-1; no reliable D call. Germline lookup yields CDR1 MNHNY and CDR2 SVGAGI (reference sequence). The ends were cut back, 7 bases at V and 0 bases at J, with 15 bases in the middle. The CDR3 covers 15 residues. The CDR3 region is CASTLPMAMNTEAFF. The CDR3 bases are TGTGCCAGCACTTTACCGATGGCTATGAACACTGAAGCTTTCTTT.

A word on this clonotype: The junction departs from germline at one end; a sequencing error may be responsible. V is TRBV24-1 and J is TRBJ1-6; TRBD1 is a possible D gene (5 bases). The germline gives CDR1 KGHDR, CDR2 SFDVKD. The CDR3 consists of 14 residues. The CDR3 DNA reads TGTGCCAGCAGTAACCTGGACATCCCTTCACCCCTCCACTTT. Protein sequence: CASSNLDIPSPLHF.

This rearrangement joins TRBV7-2 to TRBJ1-2; the D is unclear. The V gene's germline CDR1 is SGHTA and CDR2 FQGNSA. The V gene lost 4 bases and the J gene lost 4 bases, with 16 bases spanning the gap. The CDR3 totals 15 residues. The DNA for the CDR3 is TGTGCCAGCAGCTCCCCGGGCTTGAGAGCCTATGGCTACACCTTC. It translates to CASSSPGLRAYGYTF. Full variable domain (remainder filled in from reference TRBV7-2 and TRBJ1-2): GAGVSQSPSNKVTEKGKDVELRCDPISGHTALYWYRQSLGQGLEFLIYFQGNSAPDKSGLPSDRFSAERTGGSVSTLTIQRTQQEDSAVYLCASSSPGLRAYGYTFGSGTRLTVV.

In this sample, this clonotype turned up many times. This chain links TRBV6-6 with TRBJ2-7; 7 positions agree with TRBD1. The V gene's germline CDR1 is MNHNY and CDR2 SVGAGI (reference sequence). The CDR3 runs 15 residues. V was clipped by 4 bases and J by 1 base; unmatched bases: 7. The CDR3 sequence is CASSSWTGESYEQYF. In nucleotides, the CDR3 is TGTGCCAGCAGTTCTTGGACAGGCGAATCCTACGAGCAGTACTTC.

The rearrangement uses TRBV5-1 and TRBJ1-1; D ambiguous. This CDR3 contains 14 residues. Germline CDR1 reads SGHRS; CDR2 reads YFSETQ. V lost 0 bases and J 5 bases, leaving 11 bases between the germline ends. The CDR3 loop is CASSLGNGDTEAFF. The CDR3 bases are TGCGCCAGCAGCTTGGGAAACGGGGATACTGAAGCTTTCTTT.

This clonotype was picked up a small number of times. One base away lies a much larger clone, so this may be a sequencing read error. The chain is built from TRBV5-1 and TRBJ2-2, with 7 bases aligning to TRBD1. The V gene end was trimmed by 0 bases and the J gene end by 4 bases; junction bases not matched to a gene: 3. CDR3 size: 15 residues. From germline, CDR1 is SGHRS and CDR2 YFSETQ. The CDR3 nucleotides are TGCGCCAGCAGCTTGGGACAGGGCTGCACCGGGGAGCTGTTTTTT. This gives the protein CASSLGQGCTGELFF.

This clonotype was seen repeatedly, ten times or more. V is TRBV19 and J is TRBJ1-1; possible D gene TRBD1, 6 bases. The germline V and J ends were trimmed by 3 bases and 4 bases, with 12 bases remaining between them. Germline V gene sequence: CDR1 LNHDA, CDR2 SQIVND (reference sequence). CDR3 size: 14 residues. The CDR3 spells CASSIYREATEAFF. The DNA for the CDR3 is TGTGCCAGTAGTATCTACAGGGAGGCCACTGAAGCTTTCTTT.